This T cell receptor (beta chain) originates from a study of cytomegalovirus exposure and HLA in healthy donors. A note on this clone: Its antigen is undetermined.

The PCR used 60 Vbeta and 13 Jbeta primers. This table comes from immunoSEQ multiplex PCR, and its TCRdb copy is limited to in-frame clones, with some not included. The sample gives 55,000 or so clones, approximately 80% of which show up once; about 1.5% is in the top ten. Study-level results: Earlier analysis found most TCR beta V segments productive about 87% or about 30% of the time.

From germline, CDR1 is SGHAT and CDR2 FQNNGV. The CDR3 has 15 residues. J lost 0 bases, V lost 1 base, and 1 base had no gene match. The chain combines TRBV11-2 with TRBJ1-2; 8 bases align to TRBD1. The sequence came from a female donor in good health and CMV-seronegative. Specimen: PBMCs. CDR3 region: CASSLGQGTNYGYTF. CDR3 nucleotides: TGTGCCAGCAGCTTAGGACAGGGGACTAACTATGGCTACACCTTC.